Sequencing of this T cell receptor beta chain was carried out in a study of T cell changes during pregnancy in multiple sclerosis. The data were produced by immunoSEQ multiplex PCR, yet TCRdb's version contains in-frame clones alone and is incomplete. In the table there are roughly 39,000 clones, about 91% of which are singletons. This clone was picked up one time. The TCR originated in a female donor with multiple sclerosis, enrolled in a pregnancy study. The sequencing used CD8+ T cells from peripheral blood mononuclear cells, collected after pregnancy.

CDR3 amino acids: CATSLNRAREQYF. DNA for the CDR3: TGTGCCACCAGCCTGAACAGGGCGAGAGAGCAGTACTTC. The chain uses TRBV15 and TRBJ2-7, with D maybe TRBD1 (6 bases). Trimming shortened V by 5 bases and J by 7 bases, and 15 bases separated the two germline ends. The germline gives CDR1 LNHNV, CDR2 YYDKDF (reference sequence). The CDR3 runs to 13 residues. The variable domain in full, completed from reference TRBV15 and TRBJ2-7, reads DAMVIQNPRYQVTQFGKPVTLSCSQTLNHNVMYWYQQKSSQAPKLLFHYYDKDFNNEADTPDNFQSRRPNTSFCFLDIRSPGLGDTAMYLCATSLNRAREQYFGPGTRLTVT.